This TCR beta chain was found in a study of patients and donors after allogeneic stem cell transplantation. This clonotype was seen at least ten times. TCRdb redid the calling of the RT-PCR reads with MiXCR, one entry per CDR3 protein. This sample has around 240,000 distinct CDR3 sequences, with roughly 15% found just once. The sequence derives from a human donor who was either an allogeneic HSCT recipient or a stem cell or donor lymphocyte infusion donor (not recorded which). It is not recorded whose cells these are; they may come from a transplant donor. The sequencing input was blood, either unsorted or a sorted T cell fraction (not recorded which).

CDR3 DNA: TGTGCCAGCAGTTTATTTCGGTACGAGCAGTACTTC. This gives the protein CASSLFRYEQYF. The chain combines TRBV12-3 or TRBV12-4 with TRBJ2-7, with unresolved D. V was clipped by 2 bases and J by 4 bases, with 6 bases between them. The CDR3 is 12 amino acids.